A single sample gave rise to the 6 T cell receptor beta chains below, sequenced in a study of CD8 T cells in ankylosing spondylitis. No antigen is known for these receptors. TCRdb ran MiXCR on the 5' RACE reads and lists one entry per CDR3 protein. The data hold roughly 440,000 distinct CDR3 sequences, with about a sixth observed a single time. Study observations and caveats: Blood from ankylosing spondylitis patients appeared to carry a characteristic eight-variant TCR beta motif.

The sample was blood, either unsorted or a sorted T cell fraction (not recorded which). These receptors originate from a male donor with ankylosing spondylitis.

This clonotype was seen just once. The chain is built from TRBV6-5 and TRBJ2-5; perhaps TRBD2 as D (6 bases). Between the trimmed V and J ends, which lost 2 bases and 2 bases, there was a span of 9 bases. In germline, CDR1 is MNHEY, CDR2 SVGAGI. This CDR3 spans 14 amino acids. DNA of the CDR3: TGTGCCAGCAGTTACAGGCGGGAACAAGAGACCCAGTACTTC. Amino acids: CASSYRREQETQYF.

This clonotype was seen a few times. This chain links TRBV6-2 or TRBV6-3 with TRBJ1-5; no firm D call. Between the trimmed V and J ends, which lost 5 bases and 11 bases, there was a span of 10 bases. CDR3 length equals 11 residues. Germline lookup yields CDR1 MNHEY and CDR2 SVGEGT. The CDR3 loop is CASSQSGAQHF. The CDR3 coding sequence is TGTGCCAGCAGTCAGTCTGGGGCCCAGCATTTT.

This clonotype was counted many times. J is TRBJ1-2 and V is TRBV12-3 or TRBV12-4, with 8 bases fitting TRBD1. The CDR3 runs 14 residues. J was trimmed by 5 bases and V by 1 base; bases with no gene match: 3. As DNA, the CDR3 is TGTGCCAGCAGTTTAGGGACAGGGACGTATGGCTACACCTTC. The encoded protein is CASSLGTGTYGYTF.

The chain couples TRBV18 to TRBJ2-7, with 9 bases matching TRBD2. This CDR3 has 13 amino acids. The germline V gene has CDR1 KGHSH and CDR2 LQKENI. The J segment lost 5 bases and the V segment lost 5 bases, leaving 4 bases of the junction unmatched. CDR3 amino acids: CASSRTSEHEQYF. CDR3 DNA: TGTGCCAGCTCAAGGACTAGCGAGCACGAGCAGTACTTC.

The chain links TRBV24-1 to TRBJ2-1, with TRBD2 matching over 8 bases. The trim removed 5 bases at V and 4 bases at J, leaving 12 bases unmatched. The CDR3 runs to 17 residues. CDR1 and CDR2 (germline): KGHDR, SFDVKD. The CDR3 DNA follows: TGTGCCACCAGTGGTTGGGATGGGGTAGCGGGGTACAATGAGCAGTTCTTC. The encoded protein is CATSGWDGVAGYNEQFF.

This clonotype was detected only a few times. This may be a read error: a much more frequent sequence differs by one nucleotide. J is TRBJ2-7 and V is TRBV5-1; 13 bases fit TRBD2. From germline, CDR1 is SGHRS and CDR2 YFSETQ. This CDR3 has 15 residues. V shed 4 bases and J 1 base; nucleotides not matched to a gene: 2. The CDR3 sequence is CASSEGLAGSYEQYF. The CDR3 bases are TGCGCCAGCAGCGAGGGACTAGCGGGATCCTACGAGCAGTACTTC.